This entry describes one T cell receptor beta chain. Treatment defined: randomized to nivolumab then ipilimumab (arm A) or the reverse (arm B). From thawed PBMCs, live CD3+CD8+ cells negative for CD19 and CD56 were sorted. The CDR3 covers 15 residues. V was cut by 0 bases and J by 6 bases, with 14 bases left in between. Germline loops: CDR1 MNHEY, CDR2 SVGAGI. The data were produced by immunoSEQ multiplex PCR, yet TCRdb's version contains in-frame clones alone and is incomplete. The repertoire has roughly 31,000 clones, 75% to 90% of them found once; the top ten carry more than 20%. These data belong to a study of sequential checkpoint blockade in melanoma.

The V call is TRBV6-5, the J call TRBJ1-1, with D possibly TRBD1 on 6 matching bases. The specimen comprised CD8+ T cells sorted from blood (inferred from file names), sampled from a patient given nivolumab and ipilimumab in sequence. The receptor comes from a human donor with melanoma. CDR3 residues: CASSYSNRVGSEAFF. DNA for the CDR3: TGTGCCAGCAGTTACTCGAACAGGGTAGGATCTGAAGCTTTCTTT.